Listed below are T cell receptor beta chains from one sample, sequenced in a study of T cell clonotyping in hematopoietic cell transplantation. The assay was immunoSEQ multiplex PCR, and TCRdb's table has in-frame clones only and misses some. The repertoire consists of 6,500 to 7,500 clones, with approximately 90% occurring once and the leading ten covering approximately 6.6%. Sequencing used peripheral blood mononuclear cells, obtained before stem cell transplant. The receptor source for this set is a man aged 60 to 75 with acute myeloid leukemia. Some clones in this sample may be carry-over from other donors' samples. Each CDR3 is given with its conserved first and last residue. Each record gives: clone size, V gene, D gene, J gene, CDR3 length, CDR3 DNA, CDR3 protein. The D gene is left open where the match is weak. Size values are once, few and many counts, or a class for expanded clones, and some rows have none.

>.|TRBV6-1|.|TRBJ2-5|13
TGTGCCAGCAGCCGGGACACACAAGAGACCCAGTACTTC
CASSRDTQETQYF
>once|TRBV5-4|.|TRBJ2-5|14
TGTGCCAGCAGCTTTAGGCGGAATCAAGAGACCCAGTACTTC
CASSFRRNQETQYF
>.|TRBV10-3|.|TRBJ1-1|15
TGTGCCATCAGTGAGGGAGTAGTAGGGAACACTGAAGCTTTCTTT
CAISEGVVGNTEAFF
>.|TRBV28|.|TRBJ2-3|14
TGTGCCAGCAGTTTGGGGAGGACGATAGATACGCAGTATTTT
CASSLGRTIDTQYF
>.|TRBV19|.|TRBJ2-5|16
TGTGCCAGTAGTATATCGGGCCAGGGGAGCAGGGAGACCCAGTACTTC
CASSISGQGSRETQYF
>.|TRBV5-4|TRBD1|TRBJ1-5|14
TGTGCCAGCAGCTTGCAGGGGGCAGGACAGCCCCAGCATTTT
CASSLQGAGQPQHF
>.|TRBV2|.|TRBJ2-5|17
TGTGCCAGCAGTCCTCAAGGGTTGGCGGGTTTTGCGGAGACCCAGTACTTC
CASSPQGLAGFAETQYF
>.|TRBV2|.|TRBJ1-1|13
TGTGCCAGCAGTGGGTTGGGGAACACTGAAGCTTTCTTT
CASSGLGNTEAFF
>.|TRBV5-1|TRBD1|TRBJ1-1|19
TGCGCCAGCAGCCAAAAGACCACGGGGACAGGGGCATGGTACACTGAAGCTTTCTTT
CASSQKTTGTGAWYTEAFF
>.|TRBV5-5|.|TRBJ2-2|15
TGTGCCAGCAGCTGGAGGGGGAGGAACACCGGGGAGCTGTTTTTT
CASSWRGRNTGELFF
>.|TRBV7-2|TRBD1|TRBJ2-5|16
TGTGCCAGCAGCCCCGGACCCCTAGGGGGCCCCCCTACCCAGTACTTC
CASSPGPLGGPPTQYF
>.|TRBV2|.|TRBJ1-1|14
TGTGCCAGCAGCGCCTTTCAGGGGCACACTGAAGCTTTCTTT
CASSAFQGHTEAFF
>.|TRBV7-8|TRBD1|TRBJ1-1|17
TGTGCCAGCAGCTCGCCAAGAGGACAGGGAATAGGAACTGAAGCTTTCTTT
CASSSPRGQGIGTEAFF
>.|TRBV13|TRBD1|TRBJ2-1|15
TGTGCCAGCAGCTTAGACAGGGGAATAGACAATGAGCAGTTCTTC
CASSLDRGIDNEQFF
>.|TRBV2|TRBD2|TRBJ2-6|18
TGTGCCAGCAGACCGCCAAGCGGGGGAACCTCTGGGGCCAACGTCCTGACTTTC
CASRPPSGGTSGANVLTF
>.|TRBV28|.|TRBJ1-5|13
TGTGCCAGCAGTTTAGGGGGGGCTAAGCCCCAGCATTTT
CASSLGGAKPQHF
>.|TRBV20-1|.|TRBJ2-1|11
TGCAGTGCTAGAGATACAGACCGGCAGTTCTTC
CSARDTDRQFF
>once|TRBV5-5|TRBD1|TRBJ2-1|14
TGTGCCAGCAGCTTGCTTCCGACAGGGAATGAGCAGTTCTTC
CASSLLPTGNEQFF
>.|TRBV9|.|TRBJ1-1|14
TGTGCCAGCAGCGTAACAGGGCTCGTGACTGAAGCTTTCTTT
CASSVTGLVTEAFF
>once|TRBV28|.|TRBJ1-1|16
TGTGCCAGCAGTCCATCCTTAGGGGGGATGAACACTGAAGCTTTCTTT
CASSPSLGGMNTEAFF
>.|TRBV2|TRBD1|TRBJ2-6|19
TGTGCCAGCAGTTATATCCCGGGACAGGGTCTGTCTGGGGCCAACGTCCTGACTTTC
CASSYIPGQGLSGANVLTF
>once|TRBV2|.|TRBJ1-5|14
TGTGCCAGCAGTTCGGAGGGGGGTACTCAGCCCCAGCATTTT
CASSSEGGTQPQHF
>.|TRBV5-1|.|TRBJ2-5|17
TGCGCCAGCAGCTTGGGACGGAGCGCGACCATGCGAGAGACCCAGTACTTC
CASSLGRSATMRETQYF
>.|TRBV7-3|.|TRBJ1-1|15
TGTGCCAGCAGCTTACCCGACCGCAGCAGAAGCGGAGCTTTCTTT
CASSLPDRSRSGAFF
>.|TRBV19|.|TRBJ2-2|15
TGTGCCAGTCAGGTCAGACTCATAGCGTCCGGGGAGCTGTTTTTT
CASQVRLIASGELFF
>.|TRBV5-4|TRBD2|TRBJ2-7|17
TGTGCCAGCAGCCCAGGCCGACTAGCGGGAGGCCTTTACGAGCAGTACTTC
CASSPGRLAGGLYEQYF
>.|TRBV29-1|.|TRBJ2-4|12
TGCAGCGTTGACGACAGCAAAAACATTCAGTACTTC
CSVDDSKNIQYF
>.|TRBV7-2|.|TRBJ2-7|14
TGTGCCAGCAGCTTAACCAGGGTTATCCACGAGCAGTACTTC
CASSLTRVIHEQYF
>.|TRBV7-9|TRBD1|TRBJ2-7|18
TGTGCCAGCAGCGCCTGGCAAGACAGGGGGCGAGGTGAACGCGAGCAGTACTTC
CASSAWQDRGRGEREQYF
>.|TRBV29-1|.|TRBJ2-7|13
TGCAGCGTTGGGGCCGGGGCAGCCTACGAGCAGTACTTC
CSVGAGAAYEQYF
>once|TRBV2|TRBD1|TRBJ2-1|14
TGTGCCAGCAGCGGACAGGGGCAATACAATGAGCAGTTCTTC
CASSGQGQYNEQFF
>.|TRBV6-1|.|TRBJ2-4|15
TGTGCCAGCAGAGAGAGACAGGGAGGTTGGAACATTCAGTACTTC
CASRERQGGWNIQYF
>.|TRBV9|.|TRBJ1-2|14
TGTGCCAGCACCCGGGACGGCTTAGCACATGGCTACACCTTC
CASTRDGLAHGYTF
>once|TRBV5-6|.|TRBJ2-7|16
TGTGCCAGCAGCTTGGTGGGGGGGACAGGTAGATACGAGCAGTACTTC
CASSLVGGTGRYEQYF
>.|TRBV19|.|TRBJ1-1|11
TGTGCCAGTGGGTTTGACACTGAAGCTTTCTTT
CASGFDTEAFF
>.|TRBV5-1|.|TRBJ1-4|14
TGCGCCAGCAGCAGCGGGGTCCGAAATGAAAAACTGTTTTTT
CASSSGVRNEKLFF